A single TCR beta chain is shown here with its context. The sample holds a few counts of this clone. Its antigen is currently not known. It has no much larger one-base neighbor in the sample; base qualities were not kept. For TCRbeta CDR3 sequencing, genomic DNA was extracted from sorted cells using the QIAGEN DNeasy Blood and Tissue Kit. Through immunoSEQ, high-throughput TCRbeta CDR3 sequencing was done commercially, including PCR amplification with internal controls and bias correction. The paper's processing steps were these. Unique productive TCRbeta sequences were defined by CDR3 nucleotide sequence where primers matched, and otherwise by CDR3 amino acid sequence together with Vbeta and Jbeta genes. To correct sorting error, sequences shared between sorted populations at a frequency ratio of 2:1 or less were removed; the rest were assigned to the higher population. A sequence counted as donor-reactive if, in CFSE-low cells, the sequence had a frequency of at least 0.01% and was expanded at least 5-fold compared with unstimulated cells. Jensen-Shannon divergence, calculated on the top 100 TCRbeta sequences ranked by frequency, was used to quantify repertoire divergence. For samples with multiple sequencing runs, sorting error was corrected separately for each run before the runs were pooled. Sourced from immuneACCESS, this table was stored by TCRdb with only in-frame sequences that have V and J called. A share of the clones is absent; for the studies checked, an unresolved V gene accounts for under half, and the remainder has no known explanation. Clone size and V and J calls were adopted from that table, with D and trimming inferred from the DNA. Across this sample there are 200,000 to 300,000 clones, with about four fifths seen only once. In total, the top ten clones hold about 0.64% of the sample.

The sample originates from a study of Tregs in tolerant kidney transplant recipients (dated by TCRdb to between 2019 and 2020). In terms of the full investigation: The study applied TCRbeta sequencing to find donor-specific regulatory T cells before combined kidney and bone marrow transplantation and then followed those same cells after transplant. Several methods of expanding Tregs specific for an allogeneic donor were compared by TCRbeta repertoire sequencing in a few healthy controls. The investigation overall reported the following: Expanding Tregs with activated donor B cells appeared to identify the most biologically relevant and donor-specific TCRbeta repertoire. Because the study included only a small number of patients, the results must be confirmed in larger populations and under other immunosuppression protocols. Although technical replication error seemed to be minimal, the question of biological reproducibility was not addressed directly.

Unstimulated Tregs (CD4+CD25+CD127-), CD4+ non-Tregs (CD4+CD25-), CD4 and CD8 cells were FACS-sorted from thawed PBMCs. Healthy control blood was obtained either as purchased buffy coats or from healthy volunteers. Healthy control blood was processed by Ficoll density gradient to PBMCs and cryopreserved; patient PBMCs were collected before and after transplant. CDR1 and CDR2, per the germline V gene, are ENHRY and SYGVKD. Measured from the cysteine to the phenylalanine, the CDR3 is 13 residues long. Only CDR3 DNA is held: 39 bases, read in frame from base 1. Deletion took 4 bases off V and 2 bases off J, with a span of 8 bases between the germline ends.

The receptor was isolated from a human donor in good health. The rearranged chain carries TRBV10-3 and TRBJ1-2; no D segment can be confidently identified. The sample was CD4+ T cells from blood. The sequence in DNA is TGTGCCATCAGTGTTGAGCCGAACTATGGCTACACCTTC. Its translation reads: CAISVEPNYGYTF.